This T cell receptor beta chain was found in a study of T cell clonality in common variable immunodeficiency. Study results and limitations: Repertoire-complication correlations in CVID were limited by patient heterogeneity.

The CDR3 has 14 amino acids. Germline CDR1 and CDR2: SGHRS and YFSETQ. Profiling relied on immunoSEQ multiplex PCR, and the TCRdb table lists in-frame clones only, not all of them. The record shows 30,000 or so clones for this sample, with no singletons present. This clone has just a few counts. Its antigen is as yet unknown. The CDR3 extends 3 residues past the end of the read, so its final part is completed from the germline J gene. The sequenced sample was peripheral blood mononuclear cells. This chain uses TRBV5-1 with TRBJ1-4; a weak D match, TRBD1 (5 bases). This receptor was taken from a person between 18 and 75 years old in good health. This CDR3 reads CASSFQGSNSPLFF. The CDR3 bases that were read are TGCGCCAGCAGCTTCCAGGGCTCGAATTCACCA.